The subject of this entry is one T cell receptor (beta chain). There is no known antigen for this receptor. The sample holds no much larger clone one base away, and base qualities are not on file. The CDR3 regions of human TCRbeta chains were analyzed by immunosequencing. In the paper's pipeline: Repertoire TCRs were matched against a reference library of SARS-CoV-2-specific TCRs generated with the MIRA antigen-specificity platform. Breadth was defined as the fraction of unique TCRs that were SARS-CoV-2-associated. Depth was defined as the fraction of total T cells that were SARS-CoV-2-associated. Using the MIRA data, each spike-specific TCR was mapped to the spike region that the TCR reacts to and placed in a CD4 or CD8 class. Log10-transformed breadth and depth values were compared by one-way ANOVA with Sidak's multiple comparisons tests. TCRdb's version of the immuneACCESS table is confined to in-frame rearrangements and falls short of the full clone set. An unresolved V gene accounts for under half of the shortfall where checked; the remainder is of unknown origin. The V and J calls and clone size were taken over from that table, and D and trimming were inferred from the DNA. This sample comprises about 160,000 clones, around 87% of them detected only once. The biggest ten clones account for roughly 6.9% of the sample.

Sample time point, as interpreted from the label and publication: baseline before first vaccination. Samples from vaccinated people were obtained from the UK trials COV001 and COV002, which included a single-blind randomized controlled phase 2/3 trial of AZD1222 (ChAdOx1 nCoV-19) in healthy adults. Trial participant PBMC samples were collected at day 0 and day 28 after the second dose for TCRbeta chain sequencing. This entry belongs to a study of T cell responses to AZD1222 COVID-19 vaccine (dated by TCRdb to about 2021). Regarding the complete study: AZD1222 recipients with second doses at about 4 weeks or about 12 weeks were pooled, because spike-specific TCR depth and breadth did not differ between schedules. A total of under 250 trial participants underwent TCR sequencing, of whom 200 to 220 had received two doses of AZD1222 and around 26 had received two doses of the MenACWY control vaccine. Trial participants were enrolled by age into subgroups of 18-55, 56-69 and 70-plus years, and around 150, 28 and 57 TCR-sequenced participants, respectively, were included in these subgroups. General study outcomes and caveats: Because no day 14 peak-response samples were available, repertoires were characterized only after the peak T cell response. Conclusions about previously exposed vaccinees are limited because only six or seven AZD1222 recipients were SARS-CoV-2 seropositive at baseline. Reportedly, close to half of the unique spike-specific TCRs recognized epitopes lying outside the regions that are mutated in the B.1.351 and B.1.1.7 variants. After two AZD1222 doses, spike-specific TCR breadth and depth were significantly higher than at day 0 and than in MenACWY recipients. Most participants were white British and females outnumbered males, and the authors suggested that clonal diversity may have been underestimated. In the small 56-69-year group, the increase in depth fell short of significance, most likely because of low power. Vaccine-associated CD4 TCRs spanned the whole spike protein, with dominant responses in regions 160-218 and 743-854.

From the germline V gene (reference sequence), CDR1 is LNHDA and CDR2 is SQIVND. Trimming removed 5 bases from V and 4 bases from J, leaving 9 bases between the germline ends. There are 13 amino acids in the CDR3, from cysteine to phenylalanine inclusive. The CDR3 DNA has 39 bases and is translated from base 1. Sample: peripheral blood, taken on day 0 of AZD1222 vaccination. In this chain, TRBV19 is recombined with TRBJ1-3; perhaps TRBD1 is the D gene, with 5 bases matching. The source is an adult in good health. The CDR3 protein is CASSEGPGNTIYF. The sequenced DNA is TGTGCCAGTAGTGAGGGGCCGGGAAACACCATATATTTT. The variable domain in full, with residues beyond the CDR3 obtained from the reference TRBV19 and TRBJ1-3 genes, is DGGITQSPKYLFRKEGQNVTLSCEQNLNHDAMYWYRQDPGQGLRLIYYSQIVNDFQKGDIAEGYSVSREKKESFPLTVTSAQKNPTAFYLCASSEGPGNTIYFGEGSWLTVV.